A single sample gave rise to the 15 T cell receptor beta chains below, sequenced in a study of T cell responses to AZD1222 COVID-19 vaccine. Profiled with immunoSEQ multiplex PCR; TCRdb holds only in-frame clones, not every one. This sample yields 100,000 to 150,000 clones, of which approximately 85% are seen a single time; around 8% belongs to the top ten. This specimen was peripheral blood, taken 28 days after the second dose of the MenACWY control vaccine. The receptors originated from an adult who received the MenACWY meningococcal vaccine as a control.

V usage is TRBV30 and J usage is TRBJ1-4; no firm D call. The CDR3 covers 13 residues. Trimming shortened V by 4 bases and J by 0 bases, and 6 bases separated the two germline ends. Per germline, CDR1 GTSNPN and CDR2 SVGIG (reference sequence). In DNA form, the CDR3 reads TGTGCCTGGAACAGCGCAACTAATGAAAAACTGTTTTTT. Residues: CAWNSATNEKLFF.

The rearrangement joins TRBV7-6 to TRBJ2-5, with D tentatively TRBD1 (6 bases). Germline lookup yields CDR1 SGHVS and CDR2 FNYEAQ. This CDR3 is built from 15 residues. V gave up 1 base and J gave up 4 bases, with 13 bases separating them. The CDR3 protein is CASSLGGGPRETQYF. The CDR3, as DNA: TGTGCCAGCAGCTTAGGAGGGGGTCCGCGAGAGACCCAGTACTTC.

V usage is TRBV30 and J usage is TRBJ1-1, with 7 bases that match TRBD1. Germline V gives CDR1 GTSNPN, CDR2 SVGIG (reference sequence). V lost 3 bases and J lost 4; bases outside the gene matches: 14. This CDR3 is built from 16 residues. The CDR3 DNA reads TGTGCCTGGAGCGCATCCTACAGGGGTTCGAGCACTGAAGCTTTCTTT. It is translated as CAWSASYRGSSTEAFF.

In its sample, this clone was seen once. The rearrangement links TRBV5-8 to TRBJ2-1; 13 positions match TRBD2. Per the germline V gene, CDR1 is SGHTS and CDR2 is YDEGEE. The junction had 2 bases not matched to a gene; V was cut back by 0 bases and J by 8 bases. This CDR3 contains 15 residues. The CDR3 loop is CASSLGTSGGDEQFF. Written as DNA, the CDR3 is TGTGCCAGCAGCTTGGGGACTAGCGGGGGCGATGAGCAGTTCTTC.

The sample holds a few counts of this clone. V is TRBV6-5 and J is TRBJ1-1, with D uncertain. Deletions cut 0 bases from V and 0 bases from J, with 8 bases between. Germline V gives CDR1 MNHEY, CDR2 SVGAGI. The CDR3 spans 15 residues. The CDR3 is CASSYSPSMNTEAFF. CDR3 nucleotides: TGTGCCAGCAGTTACTCGCCGTCGATGAACACTGAAGCTTTCTTT.

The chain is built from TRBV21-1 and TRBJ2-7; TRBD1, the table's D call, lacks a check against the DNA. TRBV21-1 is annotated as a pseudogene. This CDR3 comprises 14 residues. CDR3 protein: CASSNGSTGNEQYV. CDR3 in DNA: TGTGCCAGCAGCAATGGGTCGACAGGGAACGAGCAGTACGTC.

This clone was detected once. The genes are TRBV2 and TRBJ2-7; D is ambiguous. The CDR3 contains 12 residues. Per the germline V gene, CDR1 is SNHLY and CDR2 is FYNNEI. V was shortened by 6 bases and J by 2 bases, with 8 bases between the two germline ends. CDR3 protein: CASSPLTYEQYV. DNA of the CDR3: TGTGCCAGCAGCCCCCTGACCTACGAGCAGTACGTC.

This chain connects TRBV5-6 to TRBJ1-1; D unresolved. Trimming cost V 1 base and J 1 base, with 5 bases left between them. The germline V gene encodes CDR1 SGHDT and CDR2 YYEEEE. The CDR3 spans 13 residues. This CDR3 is CASSLIWNTEAFF. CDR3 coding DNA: TGTGCCAGCAGCTTGATCTGGAACACTGAAGCTTTCTTT.

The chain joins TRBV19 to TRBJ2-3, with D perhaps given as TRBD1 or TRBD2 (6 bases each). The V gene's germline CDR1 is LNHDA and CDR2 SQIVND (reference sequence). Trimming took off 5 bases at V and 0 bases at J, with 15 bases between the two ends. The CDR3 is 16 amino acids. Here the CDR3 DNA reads TGTGCCAGTAGTCCCCGGGGGCCCCTTAGCACAGATACGCAGTATTTT. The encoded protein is CASSPRGPLSTDTQYF. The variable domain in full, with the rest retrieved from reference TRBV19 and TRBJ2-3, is DGGITQSPKYLFRKEGQNVTLSCEQNLNHDAMYWYRQDPGQGLRLIYYSQIVNDFQKGDIAEGYSVSREKKESFPLTVTSAQKNPTAFYLCASSPRGPLSTDTQYFGPGTRLTVL.

CDR3 residues: CASSLASAGEQFF. The CDR3 nucleotides read TGTGCCAGCAGCCTTGCCTCTGCCGGTGAGCAGTTCTTC. The chain is built from TRBV3-1 (or the pseudogene TRBV3-2) and TRBJ2-1; no clear D gene. V lost 4 bases and J lost 9, with 13 bases in between. This CDR3 is built from 13 residues. CDR1 and CDR2 from the germline V gene are LGHDT and YNNKEL (reference sequence).

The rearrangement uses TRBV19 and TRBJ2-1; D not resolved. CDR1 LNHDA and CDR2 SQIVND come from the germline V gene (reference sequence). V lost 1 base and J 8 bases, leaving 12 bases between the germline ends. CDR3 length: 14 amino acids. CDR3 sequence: CASSIGGRSYEQFF. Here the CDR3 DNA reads TGTGCCAGTAGTATAGGAGGCCGTTCCTATGAGCAGTTCTTC. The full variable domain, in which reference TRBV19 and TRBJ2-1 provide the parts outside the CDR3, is DGGITQSPKYLFRKEGQNVTLSCEQNLNHDAMYWYRQDPGQGLRLIYYSQIVNDFQKGDIAEGYSVSREKKESFPLTVTSAQKNPTAFYLCASSIGGRSYEQFFGPGTRLTVL.

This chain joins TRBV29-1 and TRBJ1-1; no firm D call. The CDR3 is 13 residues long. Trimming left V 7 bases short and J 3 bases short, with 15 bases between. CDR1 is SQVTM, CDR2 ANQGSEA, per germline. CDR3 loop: CSAGRGRDTEAFF. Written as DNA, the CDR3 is TGCAGCGCCGGCCGAGGGAGGGACACTGAAGCTTTCTTT.

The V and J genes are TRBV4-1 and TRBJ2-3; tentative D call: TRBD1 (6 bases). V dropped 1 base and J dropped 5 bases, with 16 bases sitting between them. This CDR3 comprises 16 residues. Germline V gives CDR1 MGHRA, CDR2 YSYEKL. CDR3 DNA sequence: TGCGCCAGCAGCCAAGGGTGGGGGCAGGGGAGAGATACGCAGTATTTT. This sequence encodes CASSQGWGQGRDTQYF.

CDR3 amino acids: CASSSGDRGFEDTQYF. In nucleotides, the CDR3 is TGTGCCAGCAGTTCGGGGGACAGGGGGTTCGAGGATACGCAGTATTTT. The chain combines TRBV28 with TRBJ2-3; 11 bases map to TRBD1. The V and J ends lost 4 bases and 6 bases, in that order; junction bases with no gene match: 9. Per the germline V gene, CDR1 is MDHEN and CDR2 is SYDVKM. The CDR3 length is 16 residues.

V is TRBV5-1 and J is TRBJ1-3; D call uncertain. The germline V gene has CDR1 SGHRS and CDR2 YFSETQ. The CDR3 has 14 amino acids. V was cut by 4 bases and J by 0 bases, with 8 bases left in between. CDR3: CASSPLLSGNTIYF. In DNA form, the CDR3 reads TGCGCCAGCAGCCCCCTCCTCTCTGGAAACACCATATATTTT.